This TCR beta chain was captured by sequencing in a study of CD8+CD57+ T cells in acquired aplastic anemia. General study findings and limits: Patients were compared with controls for CD8+ Simpson's diversity, and no significant difference emerged.

The template for TCR beta VDJ and CDR3 sequence profiling was genomic DNA. TCRdb used MiXCR to reprocess the reads, holding one entry per CDR3 protein. This table holds 200,000 or so distinct CDR3 sequences, under 55% found once. With respect to this clonotype: Antigen unknown.

It was patients with CD8+CD57+ cell expansion by flow cytometry who were chosen for sequencing. The CDR3 extends over 15 amino acids. CDR1 and CDR2 (germline): SNHLY, FYNNEI. V was pared by 6 bases and J by 7 bases, with 7 bases of the junction left unmatched. V is TRBV2 and J is TRBJ2-1, with TRBD2 matching 12 bases. The receptor was derived from a human donor with aplastic anemia. The sequencing sample was made of sorted CD4+, CD8+, or CD8+CD57+ T cells (not recorded which) from PBMCs. The CDR3 nucleotides are TGTGCCAGCAGCCCTACTAGCGGGAGGATAAATGAGCAGTTCTTC. It yields the protein CASSPTSGRINEQFF.